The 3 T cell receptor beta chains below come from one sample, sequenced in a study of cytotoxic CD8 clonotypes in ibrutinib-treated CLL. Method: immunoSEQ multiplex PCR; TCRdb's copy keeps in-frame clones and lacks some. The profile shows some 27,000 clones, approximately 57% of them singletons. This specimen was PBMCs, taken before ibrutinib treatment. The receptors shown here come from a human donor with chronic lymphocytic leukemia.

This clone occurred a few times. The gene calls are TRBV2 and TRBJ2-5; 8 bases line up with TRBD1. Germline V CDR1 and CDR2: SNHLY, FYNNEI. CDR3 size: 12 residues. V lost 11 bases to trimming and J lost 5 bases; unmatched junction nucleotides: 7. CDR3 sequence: CAGRQGSETQYF. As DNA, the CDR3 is TGTGCCGGACGACAGGGGTCGGAGACCCAGTACTTC. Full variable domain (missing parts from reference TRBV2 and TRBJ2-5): EPEVTQTPSHQVTQMGQEVILRCVPISNHLYFYWYRQILGQKVEFLVSFYNNEISEKSEIFDDQFSVERPDGSNFTLKIRSTKLEDSAMYFCAGRQGSETQYFGPGTRLLVL.

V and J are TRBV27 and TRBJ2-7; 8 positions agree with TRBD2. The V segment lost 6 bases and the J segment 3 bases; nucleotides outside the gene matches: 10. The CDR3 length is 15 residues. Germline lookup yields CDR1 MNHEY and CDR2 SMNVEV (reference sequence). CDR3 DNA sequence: TGTGCCAGCAGGTCCGAACTAGCGGAGATCTACGAGCAGTACTTC. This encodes CASRSELAEIYEQYF.

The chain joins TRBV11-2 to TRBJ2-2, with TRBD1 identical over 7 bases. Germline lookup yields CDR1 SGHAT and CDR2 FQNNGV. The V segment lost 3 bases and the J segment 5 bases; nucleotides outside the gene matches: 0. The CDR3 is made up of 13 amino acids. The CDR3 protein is CASSLTGTGELFF. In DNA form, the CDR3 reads TGTGCCAGCAGCTTGACAGGGACCGGGGAGCTGTTTTTT. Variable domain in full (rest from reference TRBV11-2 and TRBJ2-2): EAGVAQSPRYKIIEKRQSVAFWCNPISGHATLYWYQQILGQGPKLLIQFQNNGVVDDSQLPKDRFSAERLKGVDSTLKIQPAKLEDSAVYLCASSLTGTGELFFGEGSRLTVL.